The rows below give T cell receptor beta chains drawn from one sample of a study of blood T cells in healthy people across ages. MiXCR was run by TCRdb on the 5' RACE reads, yielding one entry per CDR3 protein. The sample gives roughly 650,000 distinct CDR3 sequences, about 32% of which show up once; approximately 15% is in the top ten. Input material: blood. Source of these receptors: an elderly woman in good health. The CDR3 runs from the conserved cysteine through the conserved F or W. A D gene is named only where the DNA matches it firmly. Rows give clone size only sometimes, using once, few, many, or a class for an expanded clone.

cdr3_aa: CASSETERRAGRAFF
cdr3_nt: TGCGCCAGCAGTGAGACTGAGCGCCGGGCTGGTAGGGCTTTCTTT
clone_size: many
j_call: TRBJ1-1
v_call: TRBV10-2
d_call: .

cdr3_aa: CASSLALGRSDEQFF
cdr3_nt: TGTGCCAGCAGCTTAGCGCTTGGGAGGTCGGATGAGCAGTTCTTC
clone_size: many
j_call: TRBJ2-1
v_call: TRBV7-8
d_call: .

cdr3_aa: CASSPLGEKLFF
cdr3_nt: TGTGCCAGCTCACCGCTAGGTGAAAAACTGTTTTTT
clone_size: .
j_call: TRBJ1-4
v_call: TRBV18
d_call: .

cdr3_aa: CASSEVMGAGGSQETQYF
cdr3_nt: TGTGCCAGCAGTGAAGTAATGGGAGCGGGGGGGAGCCAAGAGACCCAGTACTTC
clone_size: many
j_call: TRBJ2-5
v_call: TRBV6-1
d_call: TRBD2

cdr3_aa: CSAGPGARTDTQYF
cdr3_nt: TGCAGTGCGGGGCCGGGGGCCCGCACAGATACGCAGTATTTT
clone_size: .
j_call: TRBJ2-3
v_call: TRBV20-1
d_call: .

cdr3_aa: CASRYLAGGPPEQVF
cdr3_nt: TGTGCCAGTAGATACCTAGCGGGGGGGCCCCCTGAGCAGGTCTTC
clone_size: .
j_call: TRBJ2-1
v_call: TRBV19
d_call: TRBD2

cdr3_aa: CASSSRVGDTQYF
cdr3_nt: TGTGCCAGCAGCTCCAGGGTAGGGGATACGCAGTATTTT
clone_size: .
j_call: TRBJ2-3
v_call: TRBV7-2
d_call: .

cdr3_aa: CASSQTQAVNEQYF
cdr3_nt: TGTGCCAGCAGCCAGACCCAGGCGGTGAACGAGCAGTACTTC
clone_size: many
j_call: TRBJ2-7
v_call: TRBV4-2
d_call: .

cdr3_aa: CASSLGGTANQPHF
cdr3_nt: TGTGCCAGCAGCTTAGGAGGGACAGCTAATCAGCCCCACTTT
clone_size: .
j_call: TRBJ1-6
v_call: TRBV7-2
d_call: TRBD1

cdr3_aa: CASSPGTGRDEKLFF
cdr3_nt: TGTGCCAGCAGCCCCGGGACTGGCAGGGATGAAAAACTGTTTTTT
clone_size: .
j_call: TRBJ1-4
v_call: TRBV5-5
d_call: .

cdr3_aa: CASSQALEGEGYEQYF
cdr3_nt: TGTGCCAGCAGCCAAGCGTTGGAGGGGGAAGGATACGAGCAGTACTTC
clone_size: many
j_call: TRBJ2-7
v_call: TRBV3-1
d_call: .

cdr3_aa: CASSLLSREKLFF
cdr3_nt: TGTGCCAGCAGCTTACTTTCTCGCGAAAAACTGTTTTTT
clone_size: .
j_call: TRBJ1-4
v_call: TRBV7-6
d_call: .

cdr3_aa: CASSLAGGSCEQYF
cdr3_nt: TGTGCCAGCAGTCTAGCGGGGGGATCCTGCGAGCAGTACTTC
clone_size: .
j_call: TRBJ2-7
v_call: TRBV12-3/TRBV12-4
d_call: TRBD2

cdr3_aa: CSAGELEAFF
cdr3_nt: TGCAGCGCCGGTGAGCTCGAAGCTTTCTTT
clone_size: .
j_call: TRBJ1-1
v_call: TRBV29-1
d_call: .

cdr3_aa: CASSFEGVGGYTF
cdr3_nt: TGTGCCAGCAGTTTTGAGGGGGTTGGGGGCTACACCTTC
clone_size: .
j_call: TRBJ1-2
v_call: TRBV12-3/TRBV12-4
d_call: .

cdr3_aa: CSASLLTGRWKETQYF
cdr3_nt: TGCAGTGCTAGTCTGTTGACAGGGCGGTGGAAGGAGACCCAGTACTTC
clone_size: .
j_call: TRBJ2-5
v_call: TRBV20-1
d_call: TRBD1

cdr3_aa: CAWMSRGEAFF
cdr3_nt: TGTGCCTGGATGTCCCGAGGAGAAGCTTTCTTT
clone_size: .
j_call: TRBJ1-1
v_call: TRBV30
d_call: .

cdr3_aa: CAISVGTSLAYGYTF
cdr3_nt: TGTGCCATCAGTGTTGGGACATCACTCGCCTATGGCTACACCTTC
clone_size: many
j_call: TRBJ1-2
v_call: TRBV10-3
d_call: .

cdr3_aa: CAWSSDSSGANVLTF
cdr3_nt: TGTGCCTGGAGTAGCGACAGCTCTGGGGCCAACGTTCTGACTTTC
clone_size: .
j_call: TRBJ2-6
v_call: TRBV30
d_call: .

cdr3_aa: CGVRTGTEQYF
cdr3_nt: TGCGGCGTCCGGACAGGGACCGAGCAGTACTTC
clone_size: few
j_call: TRBJ2-7
v_call: TRBV29-1
d_call: TRBD1

cdr3_aa: CASSSDRTGRGYTF
cdr3_nt: TGTGCCAGCAGCTCGGACCGGACAGGACGCGGCTACACCTTC
clone_size: .
j_call: TRBJ1-2
v_call: TRBV5-4
d_call: TRBD1

cdr3_aa: CACSRDRGNQPQHF
cdr3_nt: TGTGCCTGTTCCCGGGACAGGGGGAATCAGCCCCAGCATTTT
clone_size: .
j_call: TRBJ1-5
v_call: TRBV30
d_call: TRBD1

cdr3_aa: CASSSHRGVGTQYF
cdr3_nt: TGTGCCAGCAGCTCCCACCGGGGAGTGGGGACCCAGTACTTC
clone_size: many
j_call: TRBJ2-5
v_call: TRBV7-2
d_call: .

cdr3_aa: CASSSDGSSYEQYF
cdr3_nt: TGTGCCAGCAGTTCGGACGGGAGCTCCTACGAGCAGTACTTC
clone_size: many
j_call: TRBJ2-7
v_call: TRBV7-3
d_call: .

cdr3_aa: CASSQRGRSSSQETQYF
cdr3_nt: TGTGCCAGCAGCCAGCGCGGGAGGTCCAGTTCTCAAGAGACCCAGTACTTC
clone_size: .
j_call: TRBJ2-5
v_call: TRBV3-1
d_call: TRBD2

cdr3_aa: CASSAGTYNEQFF
cdr3_nt: TGCGCCAGCAGCGCAGGGACCTACAATGAGCAGTTCTTC
clone_size: .
j_call: TRBJ2-1
v_call: TRBV4-1
d_call: .

cdr3_aa: CAWSKGGGVETQYF
cdr3_nt: TGTGCCTGGAGCAAGGGGGGGGGCGTGGAGACCCAGTACTTC
clone_size: .
j_call: TRBJ2-5
v_call: TRBV30
d_call: .

cdr3_aa: CASSSDGLQETQYF
cdr3_nt: TGTGCCAGCAGCTCCGACGGGCTTCAAGAGACCCAGTACTTC
clone_size: many
j_call: TRBJ2-5
v_call: TRBV7-2
d_call: .

cdr3_aa: CASSPTGVGRNTGELFF
cdr3_nt: TGTGCCAGCTCACCGACGGGGGTTGGTCGAAACACCGGGGAGCTGTTTTTT
clone_size: .
j_call: TRBJ2-2
v_call: TRBV18
d_call: .

cdr3_aa: CASSYRGDTEAFF
cdr3_nt: TGCGCCAGCAGCTACAGGGGGGACACTGAAGCTTTCTTT
clone_size: few
j_call: TRBJ1-1
v_call: TRBV5-1
d_call: TRBD1

cdr3_aa: CASSLATDTWYF
cdr3_nt: TGTGCCAGCAGTCTTGCCACAGATACGTGGTATTTT
clone_size: few
j_call: TRBJ2-3
v_call: TRBV6-1
d_call: .

cdr3_aa: CASRDTGSYYGYTF
cdr3_nt: TGTGCCAGCAGGGATACCGGGAGCTACTATGGCTACACCTTC
clone_size: many
j_call: TRBJ1-2
v_call: TRBV6-6
d_call: .